These 21 T cell receptor beta chains were sequenced from one sample in a study of technical replicates of blood from a few donors. Sequencing was performed with immunoSEQ multiplex PCR; in TCRdb, only in-frame clones are kept and a portion is missing. The sample has approximately 76,000 clones; approximately 86% are singletons. The sequencing sample was made of PBMCs. These receptors were obtained from a human donor in good health. Some clones in this sample may be carry-over from other donors' samples.

The rearrangement joins TRBV4-1 to TRBJ2-7, with TRBD1 matching 7 bases. J lost 1 base, V lost 0 bases, and 3 bases had no gene match. The CDR3 consists of 15 residues. Germline V gives CDR1 MGHRA, CDR2 YSYEKL. This CDR3 is CASSQDAGGSYEQYF. As DNA, the CDR3 is TGCGCCAGCAGCCAAGATGCAGGGGGATCCTACGAGCAGTACTTC.

V gene TRBV15 combines with J gene TRBJ2-1; the D gene is possibly TRBD1 (5 bases). The CDR3 totals 16 residues. Germline loops: CDR1 LNHNV, CDR2 YYDKDF (reference sequence). The germline V and J ends were trimmed by 0 bases and 2 bases, with 11 bases remaining between them. DNA of the CDR3: TGTGCCACCAGCAGAGACAGGGTTTTAGCCTACAATGAGCAGTTCTTC. It yields the protein CATSRDRVLAYNEQFF.

The table lists this clone with a few counts. The genes are TRBV6-5 and TRBJ1-6, with 9 nucleotides matching TRBD1. The junction had 7 bases not matched to a gene; V was cut back by 6 bases and J by 10 bases. The CDR3 contains 14 residues. CDR1 is MNHEY and CDR2 is SVGAGI in the germline V gene. CDR3 sequence reads: CASSPDRGRSPLHF. For the CDR3, the DNA is TGTGCCAGCAGCCCGGACAGGGGCCGATCACCCCTCCACTTT.

The chain combines TRBV6-6 with TRBJ1-2; no definite D call. Germline V lookup: CDR1 MNHNY, CDR2 SVGAGI (reference sequence). Trimming left V 0 bases short and J 5 bases short, with 16 bases between. This CDR3 spans 16 amino acids. The CDR3: CASSYSISQEGYGYTF. CDR3 nucleotides: TGTGCCAGCAGTTACTCGATAAGTCAGGAGGGATATGGCTACACCTTC.

The genes are TRBV7-6 and TRBJ1-2; 9 bases map to TRBD1. Per the germline V gene, CDR1 is SGHVS and CDR2 is FNYEAQ. V shed 5 bases, J shed 3 bases, and the junction held 25 bases outside the gene matches. This CDR3 spans 21 amino acids. CDR3 DNA: TGTGCCAGCAGCGTCGGGACAGGGCCATTACCTCATCCCCAAGACTACTATGGCTACACCTTC. Its protein is CASSVGTGPLPHPQDYYGYTF.

V usage is TRBV7-3 and J usage is TRBJ2-7, with TRBD1 matching 9 bases. CDR3 length equals 14 residues. Per germline, CDR1 SGHTA and CDR2 FQGTGA. Losses at the gene ends were 6 bases for V and 3 bases for J; bases not matched to a gene: 6. CDR3 nucleotides: TGTGCCAGCAGTAATACAGGGGGCCTCTACGAGCAGTACTTC. Translation gives CASSNTGGLYEQYF. Together with reference TRBV7-3 and TRBJ2-7, the CDR3 gives the full variable domain: GAGVSQTPSNKVTEKGKYVELRCDPISGHTALYWYRQSLGQGPEFLIYFQGTGAADDSGLPNDRFFAVRPEGSVSTLKIQRTERGDSAVYLCASSNTGGLYEQYFGPGTRLTVT.

The chain uses TRBV9 and TRBJ1-5; possibly TRBD1 for D (6 bases). This CDR3 has 14 residues. Germline V gene lookup returns CDR1 SGDLS and CDR2 YYNGEE. Trimming took off 3 bases at V and 4 bases at J, with 11 bases between the two ends. The DNA of the CDR3 is TGTGCCAGCAGCGACCGGACAGTTAATCAGCCCCAGCATTTT. Its translation is CASSDRTVNQPQHF.

This chain connects TRBV5-5 to TRBJ1-5; perhaps TRBD1 as D (6 bases). Germline V gene lookup returns CDR1 SGHKS and CDR2 YYEKEE (reference sequence). This CDR3 is 15 amino acids long. Trimming removed 4 bases from V and 7 bases from J, with 18 bases in between. The CDR3, as DNA: TGTGCCAGCAGCCTTGGGGGGGCACGTGGACAGCCCCAGCATTTT. This translates into CASSLGGARGQPQHF.

The rearrangement uses TRBV4-2 and TRBJ2-2; 8 bases map to TRBD2. CDR3 length: 15 amino acids. The germline gives CDR1 LGHNA, CDR2 YNFKEQ. The V segment lost 1 base and the J segment 4 bases; nucleotides outside the gene matches: 2. CDR3 DNA sequence: TGTGCCAGCAGCCAAGTGGCGGGAGGCACCGGGGAGCTGTTTTTT. Protein product: CASSQVAGGTGELFF.

The rearrangement links TRBV29-1 to TRBJ1-5; D gene uncertain. Germline-derived CDR1 and CDR2 are SQVTM and ANQGSEA. Trimming pared 0 bases from V and 3 bases from J, leaving 6 bases between. This CDR3 contains 13 residues. The CDR3 loop reads CSVEDGNNQPQHF. CDR3 coding DNA: TGCAGCGTTGAAGACGGGAACAATCAGCCCCAGCATTTT.

This clone was counted between two and nine times. The chain combines TRBV6-6 with TRBJ2-7; 9 nucleotides align to TRBD1. Germline V CDR1 and CDR2: MNHNY, SVGAGI (reference sequence). This CDR3 spans 14 amino acids. Trimming removed 0 bases from V and 9 bases from J; junction bases left unmatched: 6. The CDR3 coding sequence is TGTGCCAGCAGTTACTCGGGACAGGGTGCAATGCAGTACTTC. It specifies CASSYSGQGAMQYF.

This clone was observed a few times. The V and J genes are TRBV11-2 and TRBJ1-1; D is perhaps TRBD1 (6 bases). Germline V lookup: CDR1 SGHAT, CDR2 FQNNGV. CDR3 length: 16 amino acids. The germline V and J ends were trimmed by 1 base and 0 bases, with 12 bases remaining between them. In DNA, the CDR3 is TGTGCCAGCAGCTTAGGGGCAGGACAGATGAACACTGAAGCTTTCTTT. It yields the protein CASSLGAGQMNTEAFF. Full variable domain (remainder filled in from reference TRBV11-2 and TRBJ1-1): EAGVAQSPRYKIIEKRQSVAFWCNPISGHATLYWYQQILGQGPKLLIQFQNNGVVDDSQLPKDRFSAERLKGVDSTLKIQPAKLEDSAVYLCASSLGAGQMNTEAFFGQGTRLTVV.

V and J are TRBV7-3 and TRBJ2-2; weak D call: TRBD1 (5 bases). The CDR3 spans 12 residues. Trimming left V 5 bases short and J 6 bases short, with 7 bases between. CDR1 and CDR2 (germline): SGHTA, FQGTGA. In nucleotides, the CDR3 is TGTGCCAGCAGCCCAGGGCCCGGGGAGCTGTTTTTT. Amino acids: CASSPGPGELFF.

The chain combines TRBV18 with TRBJ2-3, with 7 bases that match TRBD1. From germline, CDR1 is KGHSH and CDR2 LQKENI. Trimming took 1 base from V and 3 from J; bases not matched to a gene: 4. The CDR3 runs to 15 residues. CDR3 loop: CASSPLGGETDTQYF. Written as DNA, the CDR3 is TGTGCCAGCTCACCACTAGGGGGCGAGACAGATACGCAGTATTTT. The full variable domain, completed using reference TRBV18 and TRBJ2-3, is NAGVMQNPRHLVRRRGQEARLRCSPMKGHSHVYWYRQLPEEGLKFMVYLQKENIIDESGMPKERFSAEFPKEGPSILRIQQVVRGDSAAYFCASSPLGGETDTQYFGPGTRLTVL.

The CDR3 region is CAISGGFPYEQYF. DNA of the CDR3: TGTGCCATCAGTGGGGGCTTTCCCTACGAGCAGTACTTC. The J gene is TRBJ2-7, the V gene TRBV10-3; possible D gene TRBD1, 5 bases. Deletions cut 4 bases from V and 2 bases from J, with 9 bases between. The CDR3 contains 13 residues. Germline V CDR1 and CDR2: ENHRY, SYGVKD.

The chain is built from TRBV4-1 and TRBJ1-6; 9 nucleotides agree with TRBD1. The CDR3 sequence is 19 residues long. V trimming: 1 base; J trimming: 7 bases; junction bases outside the gene matches: 14. CDR1 and CDR2 from the germline V gene are MGHRA and YSYEKL. The CDR3 reads CASSQGLRGQGFWNSPLHF. CDR3 sequence (DNA): TGCGCCAGCAGCCAAGGTCTGAGAGGACAGGGGTTTTGGAATTCACCCCTCCACTTT.

This clone showed up just a few times. The J gene is TRBJ1-1, the V gene TRBV7-2, with D possibly TRBD1 on 6 matching bases. The length of the CDR3 is 14 residues. Trimming pared 4 bases from V and 0 bases from J, leaving 9 bases between. Per the germline V gene, CDR1 is SGHTA and CDR2 is FQGNSA. The DNA of the CDR3 is TGTGCCAGCAGCTCGTACAGGGTGAACACTGAAGCTTTCTTT. As protein: CASSSYRVNTEAFF.

The rearrangement joins TRBV5-4 to TRBJ2-3; 12 bases are shared with TRBD2. V shed 3 bases, J shed 5 bases, and the junction held 10 bases outside the gene matches. CDR1 is SGHNT and CDR2 is YYREEE in the germline V gene (reference sequence). The CDR3 totals 17 residues. The CDR3 region is CASSSHGLAGLLDTQYF. CDR3 coding DNA: TGTGCCAGCAGCTCCCACGGACTAGCGGGGTTACTAGATACGCAGTATTTT. The entire variable domain, with the rest obtained from reference TRBV5-4 and TRBJ2-3, is as follows: ETGVTQSPTHLIKTRGQQVTLRCSSQSGHNTVSWYQQALGQGPQFIFQYYREEENGRGNFPPRFSGLQFPNYSSELNVNALELDDSALYLCASSSHGLAGLLDTQYFGPGTRLTVL.

The chain uses TRBV19 and TRBJ1-5; D gene uncertain. The CDR3 is 15 residues long. Germline CDR1 and CDR2: LNHDA and SQIVND (reference sequence). V was clipped by 2 bases and J by 4 bases, with 12 bases between them. CDR3 sequence: CASSIMGHGNQPQHF. The CDR3 nucleotides are TGTGCCAGTAGTATAATGGGCCATGGAAATCAGCCCCAGCATTTT.

This clone was recorded a few times. The J gene is TRBJ2-3, the V gene TRBV7-8; tentatively, D is TRBD2 (6 bases). V shed 1 base and J shed 1 base, with 12 bases lying between them. The CDR3 is 16 residues long. The V gene's germline CDR1 is SGHVS and CDR2 FQNEAQ. CDR3 coding DNA: TGTGCCAGCAGCTTAGATCGCGGGGTGGGCACAGATACGCAGTATTTT. This codes for CASSLDRGVGTDTQYF.

The chain is built from TRBV9 and TRBJ1-1, with no clear D. The CDR3 is 15 residues long. V was cut by 2 bases and J by 2 bases, with 13 bases left in between. CDR1 is SGDLS, CDR2 YYNGEE, per germline. CDR3 amino acids: CASSVNSLINTEAFF. The CDR3 DNA reads as TGTGCCAGCAGCGTTAACAGCCTAATAAACACTGAAGCTTTCTTT.